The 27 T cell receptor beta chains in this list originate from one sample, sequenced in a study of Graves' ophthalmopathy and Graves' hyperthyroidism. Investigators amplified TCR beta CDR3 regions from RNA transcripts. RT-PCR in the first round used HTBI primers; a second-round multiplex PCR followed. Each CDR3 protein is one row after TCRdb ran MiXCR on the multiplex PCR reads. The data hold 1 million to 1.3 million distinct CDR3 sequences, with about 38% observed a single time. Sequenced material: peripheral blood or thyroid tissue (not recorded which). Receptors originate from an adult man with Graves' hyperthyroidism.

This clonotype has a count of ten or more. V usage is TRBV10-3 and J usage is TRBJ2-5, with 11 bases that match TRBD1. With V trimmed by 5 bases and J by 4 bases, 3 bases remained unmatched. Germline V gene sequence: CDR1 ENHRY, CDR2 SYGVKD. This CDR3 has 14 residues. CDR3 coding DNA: TGTGCCATCAGTCGGACAGGGGGCCCAGAGACCCAGTACTTC. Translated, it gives CAISRTGGPETQYF.

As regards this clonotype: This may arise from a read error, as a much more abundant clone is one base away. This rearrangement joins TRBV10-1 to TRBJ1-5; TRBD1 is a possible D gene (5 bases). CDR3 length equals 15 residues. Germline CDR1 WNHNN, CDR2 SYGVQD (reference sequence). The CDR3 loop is CAGSTTEGSGEPQHF. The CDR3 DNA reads TGTGCCGGCAGTACCACTGAGGGGTCGGGTGAGCCCCAGCATTTT.

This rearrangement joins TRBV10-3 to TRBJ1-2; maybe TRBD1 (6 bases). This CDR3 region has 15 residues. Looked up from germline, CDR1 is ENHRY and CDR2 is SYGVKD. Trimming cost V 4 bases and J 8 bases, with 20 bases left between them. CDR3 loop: CAISATSYRVEGYTF. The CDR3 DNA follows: TGTGCCATCAGTGCTACGAGCTACAGGGTCGAGGGCTACACCTTC.

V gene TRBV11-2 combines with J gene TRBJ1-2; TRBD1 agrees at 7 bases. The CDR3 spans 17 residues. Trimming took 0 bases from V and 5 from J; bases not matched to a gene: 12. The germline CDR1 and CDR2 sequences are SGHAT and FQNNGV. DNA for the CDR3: TGTGCCAGCAGCTTAGATCGGGAGACGACAGGGCCTTATGGCTACACCTTC. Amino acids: CASSLDRETTGPYGYTF.

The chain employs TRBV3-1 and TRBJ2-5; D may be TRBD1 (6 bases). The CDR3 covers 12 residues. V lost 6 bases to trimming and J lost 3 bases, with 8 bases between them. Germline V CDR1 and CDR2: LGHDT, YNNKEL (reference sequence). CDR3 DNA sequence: TGTGCCAGCAGACACAGGGAAGAGACCCAGTACTTC. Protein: CASRHREETQYF.

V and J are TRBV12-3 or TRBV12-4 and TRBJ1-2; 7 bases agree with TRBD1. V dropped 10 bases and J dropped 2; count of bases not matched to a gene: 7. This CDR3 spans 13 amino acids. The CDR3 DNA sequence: TGTGCCATCACTGAGACAGGGAACTATGGCTACACCTTC. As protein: CAITETGNYGYTF.

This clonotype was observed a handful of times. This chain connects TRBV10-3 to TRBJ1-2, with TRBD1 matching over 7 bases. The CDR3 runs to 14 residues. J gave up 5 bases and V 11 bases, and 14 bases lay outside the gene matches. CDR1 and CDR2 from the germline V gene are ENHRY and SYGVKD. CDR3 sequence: CAVQARGGTYGYTF. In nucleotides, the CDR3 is TGTGCCGTCCAAGCAAGAGGGGGCACGTATGGCTACACCTTC.

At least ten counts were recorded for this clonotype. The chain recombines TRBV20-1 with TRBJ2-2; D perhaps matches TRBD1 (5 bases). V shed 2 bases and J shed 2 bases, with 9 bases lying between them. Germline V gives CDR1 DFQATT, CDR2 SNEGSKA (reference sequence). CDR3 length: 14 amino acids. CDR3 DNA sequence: TGCAGTGCTAGATACCAGGGAAACACCGGGGAGCTGTTTTTT. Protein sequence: CSARYQGNTGELFF.

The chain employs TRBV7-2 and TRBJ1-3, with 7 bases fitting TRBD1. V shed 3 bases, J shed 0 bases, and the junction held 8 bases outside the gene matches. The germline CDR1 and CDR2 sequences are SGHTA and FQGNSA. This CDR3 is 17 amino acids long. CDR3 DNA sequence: TGTGCCAGCAGCTTCCGGGACAGCGGCTCCTCTGGAAACACCATATATTTT. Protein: CASSFRDSGSSGNTIYF.

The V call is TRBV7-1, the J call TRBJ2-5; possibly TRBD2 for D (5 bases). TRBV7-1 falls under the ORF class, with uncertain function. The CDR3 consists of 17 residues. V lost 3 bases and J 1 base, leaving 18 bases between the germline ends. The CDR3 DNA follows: TGTGCCAGCAGCTCCGGGGTCGCACGCACATCCCAAGAGACCCAGTACTTC. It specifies CASSSGVARTSQETQYF.

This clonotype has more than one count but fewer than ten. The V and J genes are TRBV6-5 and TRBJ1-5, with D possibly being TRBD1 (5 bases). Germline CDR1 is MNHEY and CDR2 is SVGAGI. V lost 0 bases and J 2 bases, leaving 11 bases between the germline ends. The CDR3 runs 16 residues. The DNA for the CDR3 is TGTGCCAGCAGTTACTCGATGGGGGATGGCAATCAGCCCCAGCATTTT. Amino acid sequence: CASSYSMGDGNQPQHF.

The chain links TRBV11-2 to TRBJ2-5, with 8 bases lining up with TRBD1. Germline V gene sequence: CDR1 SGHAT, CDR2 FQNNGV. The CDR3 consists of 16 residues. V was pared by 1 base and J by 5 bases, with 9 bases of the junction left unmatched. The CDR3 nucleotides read TGTGCCAGCAGCTTAGTTAGGCCCGGACAGGGCGAGACCCAGTACTTC. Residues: CASSLVRPGQGETQYF.

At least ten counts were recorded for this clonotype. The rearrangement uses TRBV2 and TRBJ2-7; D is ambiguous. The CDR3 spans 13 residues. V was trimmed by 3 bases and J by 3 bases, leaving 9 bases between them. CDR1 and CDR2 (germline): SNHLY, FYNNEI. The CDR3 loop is CASSEGTNYEQYF. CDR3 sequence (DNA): TGTGCCAGCAGTGAGGGCACTAACTACGAGCAGTACTTC.

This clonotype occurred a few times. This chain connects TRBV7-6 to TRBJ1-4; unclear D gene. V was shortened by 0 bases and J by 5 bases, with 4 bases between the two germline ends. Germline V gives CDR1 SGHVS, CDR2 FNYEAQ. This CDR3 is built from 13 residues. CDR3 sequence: CASSLAENEKLFF. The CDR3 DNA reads TGTGCCAGCAGCTTAGCCGAGAATGAAAAACTGTTTTTT.

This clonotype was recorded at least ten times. The CDR3 DNA follows: TGTGCCAGCAGCTTAGTCCCGGATATACGAGCCGCTGAAGCTTTCTTT. Encoded protein: CASSLVPDIRAAEAFF. V is TRBV7-9 and J is TRBJ1-1; D remains ambiguous. V was cut by 1 base and J by 6 bases, with 18 bases left in between. Germline values: CDR1 SEHNR, CDR2 FQNEAQ (reference sequence). CDR3 length: 16 residues.

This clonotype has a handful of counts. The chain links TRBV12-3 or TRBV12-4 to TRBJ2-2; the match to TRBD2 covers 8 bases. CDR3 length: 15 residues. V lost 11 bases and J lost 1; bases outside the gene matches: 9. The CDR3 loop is CASRPAGENTGELFF. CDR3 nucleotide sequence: TGTGCCTCTCGCCCAGCGGGGGAGAACACCGGGGAGCTGTTTTTT.

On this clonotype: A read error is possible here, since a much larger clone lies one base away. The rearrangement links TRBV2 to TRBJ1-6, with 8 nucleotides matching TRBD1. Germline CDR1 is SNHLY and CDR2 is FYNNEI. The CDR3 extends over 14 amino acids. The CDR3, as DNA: TGTGCCAGCAGGGGACAGGTCGATAATTCACCCTTCCACTTT. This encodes CASRGQVDNSPFHF.

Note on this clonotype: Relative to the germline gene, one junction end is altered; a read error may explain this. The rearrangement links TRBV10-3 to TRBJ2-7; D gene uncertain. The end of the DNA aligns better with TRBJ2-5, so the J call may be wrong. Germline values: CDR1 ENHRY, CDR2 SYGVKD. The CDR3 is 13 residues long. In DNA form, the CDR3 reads TGTGCCAGCAGTGAATATTTCTGGGAGACCCAGTACTTC. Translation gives CASSEYFWETQYF.

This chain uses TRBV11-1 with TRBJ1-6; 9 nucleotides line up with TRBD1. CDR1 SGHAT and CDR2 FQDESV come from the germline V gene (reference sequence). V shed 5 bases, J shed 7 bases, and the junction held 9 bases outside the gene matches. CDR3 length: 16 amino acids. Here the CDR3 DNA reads TGTGCCAGCAGCGTTTCGATGACAGGGGGAAATTCACCCCTCCACTTT. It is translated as CASSVSMTGGNSPLHF.

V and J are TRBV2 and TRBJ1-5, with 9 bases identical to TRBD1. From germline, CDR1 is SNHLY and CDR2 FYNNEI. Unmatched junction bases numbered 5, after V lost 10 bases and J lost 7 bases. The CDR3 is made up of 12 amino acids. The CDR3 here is CATNRGRQPQHF. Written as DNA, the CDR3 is TGTGCCACAAACAGGGGGCGGCAGCCCCAGCATTTT.

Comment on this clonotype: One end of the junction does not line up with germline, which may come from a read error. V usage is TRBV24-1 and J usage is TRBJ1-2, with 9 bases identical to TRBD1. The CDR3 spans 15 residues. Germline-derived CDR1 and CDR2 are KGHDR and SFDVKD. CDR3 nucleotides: TGTGCCACCAGTGATTTCGGGACAGGGAACTACGGCTACACCTTC. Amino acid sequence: CATSDFGTGNYGYTF.

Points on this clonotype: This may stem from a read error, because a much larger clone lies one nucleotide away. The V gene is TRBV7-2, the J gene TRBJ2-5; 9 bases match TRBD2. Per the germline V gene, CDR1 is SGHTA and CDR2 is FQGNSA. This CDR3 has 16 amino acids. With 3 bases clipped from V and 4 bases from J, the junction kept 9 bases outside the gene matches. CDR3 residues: CASSFGSGRTPETQYF. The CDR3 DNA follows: TGTGCCAGCAGCTTCGGAAGCGGGAGGACCCCAGAGACCCAGTACTTC.

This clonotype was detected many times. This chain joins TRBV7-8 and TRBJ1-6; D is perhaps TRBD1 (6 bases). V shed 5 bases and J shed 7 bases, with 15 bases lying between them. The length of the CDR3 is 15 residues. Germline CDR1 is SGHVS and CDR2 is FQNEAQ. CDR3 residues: CASSLPVTGNSPLHF. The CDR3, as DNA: TGTGCCAGCAGCCTCCCGGTGACAGGCAATTCACCCCTCCACTTT.

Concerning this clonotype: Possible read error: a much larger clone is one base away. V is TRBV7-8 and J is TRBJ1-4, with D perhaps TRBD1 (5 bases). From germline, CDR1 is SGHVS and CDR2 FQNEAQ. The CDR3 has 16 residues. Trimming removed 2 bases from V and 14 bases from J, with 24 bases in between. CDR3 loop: CASSLFGGCNEKGLFF. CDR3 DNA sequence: TGTGCCAGCAGCTTATTTGGCGGATGTAATGAAAAGGGGCTGTTTTTT.

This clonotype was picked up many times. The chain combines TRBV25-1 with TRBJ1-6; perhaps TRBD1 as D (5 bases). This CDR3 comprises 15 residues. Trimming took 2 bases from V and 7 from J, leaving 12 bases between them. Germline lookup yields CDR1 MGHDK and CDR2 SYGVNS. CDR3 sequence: CASSESGGSNSPLHF. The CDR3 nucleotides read TGTGCCAGCAGTGAAAGTGGGGGGTCGAATTCACCCCTCCACTTT.

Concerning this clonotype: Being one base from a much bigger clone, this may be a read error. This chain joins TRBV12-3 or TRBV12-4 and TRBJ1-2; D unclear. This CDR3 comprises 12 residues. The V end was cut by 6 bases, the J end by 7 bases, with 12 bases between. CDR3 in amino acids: CASRPGSGGYTF. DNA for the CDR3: TGTGCCAGCAGGCCCGGGTCTGGTGGCTACACCTTC.

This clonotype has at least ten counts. The CDR3 bases are TGCAGTGTCCCGTGGGGCCAGGGGCGCTATGGCTACACCTTC. This encodes CSVPWGQGRYGYTF. The chain has TRBV20-1 and TRBJ1-2; D is perhaps TRBD1 (6 bases). CDR3 size: 14 residues. Germline V lookup: CDR1 DFQATT, CDR2 SNEGSKA (reference sequence). V dropped 7 bases and J dropped 4 bases, with 19 bases sitting between them.